This T cell receptor (beta chain) was observed in a study of cytotoxic CD8 clonotypes in ibrutinib-treated CLL. Across the whole study: Response sampling came at median roughly 12 months of treatment, ranging about 6 to 36 months.

TCRdb keeps only in-frame clones here, not all; method: immunoSEQ multiplex PCR. This sample has a few hundred thousand clones, with more than 65% found just once. For this clone: The sample contains more than one DNA sequence encoding this CDR3.

The receptor's source is a human donor with chronic lymphocytic leukemia. Sample: PBMCs, taken before ibrutinib treatment.

CDR3 in amino acids: CASSSQETQYF. Here the CDR3 DNA reads TGTGCCAGCAGCTCGCAAGAGACCCAGTACTTC. The rearrangement links TRBV7-2 to TRBJ2-5; D ambiguous. V was trimmed by 4 bases and J by 2 bases, leaving 2 bases between them. The CDR3 is 11 amino acids. Germline assignment: CDR1 SGHTA and CDR2 FQGNSA.